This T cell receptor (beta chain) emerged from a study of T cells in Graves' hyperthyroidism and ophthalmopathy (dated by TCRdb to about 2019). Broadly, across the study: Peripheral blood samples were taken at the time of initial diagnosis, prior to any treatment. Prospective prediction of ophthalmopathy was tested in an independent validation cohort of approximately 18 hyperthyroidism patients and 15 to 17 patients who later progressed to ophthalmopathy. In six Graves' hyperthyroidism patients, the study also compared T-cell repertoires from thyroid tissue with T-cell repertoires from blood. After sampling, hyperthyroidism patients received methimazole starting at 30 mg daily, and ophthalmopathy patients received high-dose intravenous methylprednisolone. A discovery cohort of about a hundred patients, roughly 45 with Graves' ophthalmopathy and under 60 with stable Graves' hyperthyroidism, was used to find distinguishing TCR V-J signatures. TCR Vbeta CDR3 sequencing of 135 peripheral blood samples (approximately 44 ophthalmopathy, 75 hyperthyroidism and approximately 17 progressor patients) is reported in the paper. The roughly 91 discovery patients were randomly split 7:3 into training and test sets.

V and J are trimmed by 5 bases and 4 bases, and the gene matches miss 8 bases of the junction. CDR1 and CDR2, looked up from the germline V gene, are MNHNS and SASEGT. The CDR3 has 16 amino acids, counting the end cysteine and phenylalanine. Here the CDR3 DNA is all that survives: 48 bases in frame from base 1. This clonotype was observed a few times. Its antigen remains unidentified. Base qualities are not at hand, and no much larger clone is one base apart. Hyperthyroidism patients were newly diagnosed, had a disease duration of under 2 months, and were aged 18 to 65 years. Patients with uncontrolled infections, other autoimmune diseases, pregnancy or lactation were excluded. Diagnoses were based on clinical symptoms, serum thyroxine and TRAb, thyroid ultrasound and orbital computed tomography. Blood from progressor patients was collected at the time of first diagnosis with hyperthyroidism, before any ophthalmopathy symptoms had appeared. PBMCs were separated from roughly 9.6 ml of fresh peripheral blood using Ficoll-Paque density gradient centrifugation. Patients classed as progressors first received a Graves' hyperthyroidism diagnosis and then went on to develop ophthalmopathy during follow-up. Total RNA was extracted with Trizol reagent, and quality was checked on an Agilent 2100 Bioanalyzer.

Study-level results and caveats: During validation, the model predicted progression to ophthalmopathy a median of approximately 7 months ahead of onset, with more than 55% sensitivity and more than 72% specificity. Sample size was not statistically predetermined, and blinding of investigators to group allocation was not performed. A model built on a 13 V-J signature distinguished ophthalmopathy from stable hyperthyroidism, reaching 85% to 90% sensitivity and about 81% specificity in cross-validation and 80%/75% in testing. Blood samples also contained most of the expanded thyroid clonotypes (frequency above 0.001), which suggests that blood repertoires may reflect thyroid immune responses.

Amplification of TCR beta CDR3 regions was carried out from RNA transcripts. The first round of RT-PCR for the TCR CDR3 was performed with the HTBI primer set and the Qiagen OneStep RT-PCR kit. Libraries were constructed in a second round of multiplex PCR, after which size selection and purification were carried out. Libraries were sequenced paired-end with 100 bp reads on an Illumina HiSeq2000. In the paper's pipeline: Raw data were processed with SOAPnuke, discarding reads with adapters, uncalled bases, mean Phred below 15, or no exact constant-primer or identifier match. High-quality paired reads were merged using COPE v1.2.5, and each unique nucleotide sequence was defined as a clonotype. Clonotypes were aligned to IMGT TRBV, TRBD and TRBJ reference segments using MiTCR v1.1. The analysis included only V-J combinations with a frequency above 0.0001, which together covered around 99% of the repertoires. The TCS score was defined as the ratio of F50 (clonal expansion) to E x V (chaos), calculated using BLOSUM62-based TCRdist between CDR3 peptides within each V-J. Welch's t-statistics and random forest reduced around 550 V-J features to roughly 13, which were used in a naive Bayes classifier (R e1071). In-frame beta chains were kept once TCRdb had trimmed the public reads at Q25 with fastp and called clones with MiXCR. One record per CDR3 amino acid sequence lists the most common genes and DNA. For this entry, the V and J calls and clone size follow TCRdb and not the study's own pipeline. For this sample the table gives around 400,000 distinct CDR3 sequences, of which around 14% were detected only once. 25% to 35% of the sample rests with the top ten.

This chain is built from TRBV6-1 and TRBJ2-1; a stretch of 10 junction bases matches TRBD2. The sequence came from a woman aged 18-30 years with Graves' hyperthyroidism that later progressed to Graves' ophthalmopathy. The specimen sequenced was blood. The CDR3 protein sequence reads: CASSRSTSGIYNEQFF. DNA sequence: TGTGCCAGCAGTCGCTCAACTAGCGGGATATACAATGAGCAGTTCTTC.